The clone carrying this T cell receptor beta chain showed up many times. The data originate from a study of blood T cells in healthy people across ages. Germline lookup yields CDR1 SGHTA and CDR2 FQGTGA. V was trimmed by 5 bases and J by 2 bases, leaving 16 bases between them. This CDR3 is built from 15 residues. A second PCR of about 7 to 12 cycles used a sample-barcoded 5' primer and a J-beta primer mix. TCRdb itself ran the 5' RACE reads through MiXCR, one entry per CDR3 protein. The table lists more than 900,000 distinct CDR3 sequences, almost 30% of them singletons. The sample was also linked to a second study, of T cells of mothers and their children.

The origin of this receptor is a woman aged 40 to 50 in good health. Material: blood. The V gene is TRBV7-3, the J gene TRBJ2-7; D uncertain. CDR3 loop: CASSRWAASPYEQYF. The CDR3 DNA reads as TGTGCCAGCAGCCGATGGGCGGCCTCCCCCTACGAGCAGTACTTC.